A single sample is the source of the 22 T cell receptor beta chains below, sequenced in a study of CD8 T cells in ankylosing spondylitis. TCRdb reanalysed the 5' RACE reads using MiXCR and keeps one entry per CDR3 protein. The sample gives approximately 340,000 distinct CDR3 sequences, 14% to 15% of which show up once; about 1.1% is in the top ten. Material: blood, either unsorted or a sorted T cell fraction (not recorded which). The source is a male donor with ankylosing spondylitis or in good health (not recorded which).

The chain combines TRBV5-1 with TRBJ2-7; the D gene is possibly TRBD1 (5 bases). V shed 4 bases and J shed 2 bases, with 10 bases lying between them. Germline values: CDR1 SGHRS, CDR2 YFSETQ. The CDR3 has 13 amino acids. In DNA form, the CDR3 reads TGCGCCAGCAGCCAGGGCTGGGCCTACGAGCAGTACTTC. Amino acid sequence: CASSQGWAYEQYF.

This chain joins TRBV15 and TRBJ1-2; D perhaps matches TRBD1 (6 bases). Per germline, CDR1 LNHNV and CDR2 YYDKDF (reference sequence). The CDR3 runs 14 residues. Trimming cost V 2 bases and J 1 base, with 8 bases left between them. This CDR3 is CATSRRDNNYGYTF. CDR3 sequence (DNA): TGTGCCACCAGCAGAAGGGACAATAACTATGGCTACACCTTC.

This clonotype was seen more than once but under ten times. Here the CDR3 DNA reads TGTGCCAGCTCACCGTACGGACTGAACACTGAAGCTTTCTTT. Translated: CASSPYGLNTEAFF. The V gene is TRBV18, the J gene TRBJ1-1, with D hard to call. Trimming removed 3 bases at V and 0 bases at J, with 8 bases between. This CDR3 has 14 amino acids. Germline CDR1 KGHSH, CDR2 LQKENI.

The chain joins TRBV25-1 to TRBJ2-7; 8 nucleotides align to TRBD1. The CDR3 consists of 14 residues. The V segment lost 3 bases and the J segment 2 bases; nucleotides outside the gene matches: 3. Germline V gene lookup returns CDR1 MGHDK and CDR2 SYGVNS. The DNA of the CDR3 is TGTGCCAGCAGTGACAGGACAGGGACCTACGAGCAGTACTTC. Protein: CASSDRTGTYEQYF.

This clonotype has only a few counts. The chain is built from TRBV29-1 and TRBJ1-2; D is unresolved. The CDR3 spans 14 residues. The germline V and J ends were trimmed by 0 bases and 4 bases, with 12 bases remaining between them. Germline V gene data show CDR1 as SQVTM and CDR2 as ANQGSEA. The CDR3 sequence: CSVEDVRKSYGYTF. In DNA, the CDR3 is TGCAGCGTTGAAGATGTACGGAAGAGCTATGGCTACACCTTC.

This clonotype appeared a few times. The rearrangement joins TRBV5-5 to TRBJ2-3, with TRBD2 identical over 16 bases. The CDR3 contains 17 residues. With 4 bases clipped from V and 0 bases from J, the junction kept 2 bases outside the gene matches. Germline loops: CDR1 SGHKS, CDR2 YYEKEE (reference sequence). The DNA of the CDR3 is TGTGCCAGCAGCCCGGGACTAGCGGGAGGGAGCACAGATACGCAGTATTTT. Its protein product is CASSPGLAGGSTDTQYF.

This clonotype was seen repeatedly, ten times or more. The CDR3 protein is CAFRAGEESEQYF. CDR3 sequence (DNA): TGTGCCTTTCGGGCGGGAGAGGAGTCCGAGCAGTACTTC. V and J are TRBV7-9 and TRBJ2-7, with TRBD2 matching over 7 bases. Germline trimming cut 11 bases from V and 6 bases from J; bases unmatched to any gene: 13. Germline CDR1 and CDR2: SEHNR and FQNEAQ (reference sequence). The CDR3 is made up of 13 amino acids.

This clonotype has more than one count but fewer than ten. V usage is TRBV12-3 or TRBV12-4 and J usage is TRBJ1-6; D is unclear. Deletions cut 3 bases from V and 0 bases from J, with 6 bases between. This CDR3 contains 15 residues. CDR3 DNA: TGTGCCAGCAGTTTGAGGAGCTCCTATAATTCACCCCTCCACTTT. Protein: CASSLRSSYNSPLHF.

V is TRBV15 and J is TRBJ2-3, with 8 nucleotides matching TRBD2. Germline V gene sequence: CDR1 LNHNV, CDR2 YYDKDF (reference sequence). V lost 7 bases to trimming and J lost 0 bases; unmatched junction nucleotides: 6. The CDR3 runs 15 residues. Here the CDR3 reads CATKAGGLSTDTQYF. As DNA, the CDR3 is TGTGCCACCAAGGCGGGAGGCCTCAGCACAGATACGCAGTATTTT.

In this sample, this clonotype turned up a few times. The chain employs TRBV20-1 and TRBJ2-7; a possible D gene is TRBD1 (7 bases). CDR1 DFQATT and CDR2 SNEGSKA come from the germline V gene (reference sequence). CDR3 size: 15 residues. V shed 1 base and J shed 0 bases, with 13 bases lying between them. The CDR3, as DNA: TGCAGTGCTAGAGCGGGGGCAGGGGGCTCCTACGAGCAGTACTTC. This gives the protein CSARAGAGGSYEQYF.

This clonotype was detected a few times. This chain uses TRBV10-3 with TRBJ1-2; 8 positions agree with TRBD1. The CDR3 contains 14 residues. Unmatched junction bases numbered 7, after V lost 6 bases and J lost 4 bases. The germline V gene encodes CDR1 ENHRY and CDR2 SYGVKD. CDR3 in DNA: TGTGCCATCAGGGATGGACAGGGTAGCTATGGCTACACCTTC. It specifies CAIRDGQGSYGYTF.

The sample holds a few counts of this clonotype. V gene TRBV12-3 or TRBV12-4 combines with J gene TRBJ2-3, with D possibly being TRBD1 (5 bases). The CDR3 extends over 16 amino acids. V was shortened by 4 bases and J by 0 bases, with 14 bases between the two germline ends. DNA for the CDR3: TGTGCCAGCAGTTACGCCTTGGGGCGGAGCACAGATACGCAGTATTTT. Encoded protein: CASSYALGRSTDTQYF.

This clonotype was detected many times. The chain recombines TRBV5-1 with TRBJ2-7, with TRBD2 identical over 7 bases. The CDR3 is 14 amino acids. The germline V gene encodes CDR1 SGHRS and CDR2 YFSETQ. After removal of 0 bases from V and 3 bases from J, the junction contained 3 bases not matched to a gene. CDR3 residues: CASSLEGGVYEQYF. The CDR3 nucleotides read TGCGCCAGCAGCTTGGAGGGAGGGGTCTACGAGCAGTACTTC.

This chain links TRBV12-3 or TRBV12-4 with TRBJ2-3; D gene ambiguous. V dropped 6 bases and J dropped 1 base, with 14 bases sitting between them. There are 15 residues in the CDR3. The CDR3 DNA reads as TGTGCCAGCAGCTCCAGCAAAACCCGCACAGATACGCAGTATTTT. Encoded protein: CASSSSKTRTDTQYF.

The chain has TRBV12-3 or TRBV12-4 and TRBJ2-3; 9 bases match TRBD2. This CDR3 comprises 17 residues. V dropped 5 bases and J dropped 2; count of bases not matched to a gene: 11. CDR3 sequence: CASSHVGPGLATDTQYF. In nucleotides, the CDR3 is TGTGCCAGCAGTCATGTGGGGCCGGGACTAGCCACAGATACGCAGTATTTT.

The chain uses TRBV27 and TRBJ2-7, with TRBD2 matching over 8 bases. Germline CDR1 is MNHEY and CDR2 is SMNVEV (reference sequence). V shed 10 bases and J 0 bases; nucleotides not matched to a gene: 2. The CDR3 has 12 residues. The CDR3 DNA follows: TGTGCCACGGGAGGGAGCTCCTACGAGCAGTACTTC. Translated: CATGGSSYEQYF.

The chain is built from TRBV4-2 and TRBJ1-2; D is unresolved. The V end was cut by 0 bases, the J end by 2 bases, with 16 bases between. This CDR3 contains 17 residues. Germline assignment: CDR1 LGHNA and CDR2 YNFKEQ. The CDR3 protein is CASSQDKGSMANYGYTF. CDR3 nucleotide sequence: TGTGCCAGCAGCCAAGACAAAGGGTCGATGGCAAACTATGGCTACACCTTC.

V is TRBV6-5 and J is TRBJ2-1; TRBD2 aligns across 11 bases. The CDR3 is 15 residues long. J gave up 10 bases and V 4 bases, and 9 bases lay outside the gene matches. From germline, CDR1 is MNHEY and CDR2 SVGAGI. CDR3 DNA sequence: TGTGCCAGCAGTTCACCGGGACTAGCGGCCCCCGAGCAGTTCTTC. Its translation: CASSSPGLAAPEQFF.

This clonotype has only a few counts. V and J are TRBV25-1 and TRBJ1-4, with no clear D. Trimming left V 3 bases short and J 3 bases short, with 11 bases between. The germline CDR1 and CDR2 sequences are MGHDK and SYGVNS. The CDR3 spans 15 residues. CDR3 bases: TGTGCCAGCAGTGACGTACGGGGTCCTAATGAAAAACTGTTTTTT. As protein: CASSDVRGPNEKLFF.

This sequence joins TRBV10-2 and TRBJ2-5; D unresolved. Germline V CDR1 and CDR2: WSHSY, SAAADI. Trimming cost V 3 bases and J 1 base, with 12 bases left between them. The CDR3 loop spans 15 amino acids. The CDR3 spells CASSDVSNSQETQYF. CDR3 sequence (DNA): TGCGCCAGCAGTGACGTCAGTAATTCCCAAGAGACCCAGTACTTC.

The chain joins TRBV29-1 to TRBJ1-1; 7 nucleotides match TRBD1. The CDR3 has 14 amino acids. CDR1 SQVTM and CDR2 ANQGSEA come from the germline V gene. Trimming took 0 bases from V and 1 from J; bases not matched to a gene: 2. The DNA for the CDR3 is TGCAGCGTTGAAGACGACAGGGCGAACACTGAAGCTTTCTTT. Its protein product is CSVEDDRANTEAFF.

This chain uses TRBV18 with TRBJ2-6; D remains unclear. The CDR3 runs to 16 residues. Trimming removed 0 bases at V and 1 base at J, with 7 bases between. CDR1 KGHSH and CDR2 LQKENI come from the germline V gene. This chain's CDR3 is CASSPPMGSGANVLTF. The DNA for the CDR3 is TGTGCCAGCTCACCACCGATGGGATCTGGGGCCAACGTCCTGACTTTC.